These 23 T cell receptor beta chains originate from one sample sequenced in a study of early T cells in non-severe SARS-CoV-2 infection. TCRdb re-called the 5' RACE reads through MiXCR, storing one row per CDR3 protein. Of around 60,000 distinct CDR3 sequences listed, more than 9.5% are singletons. The source material was whole blood. Source of these receptors: an adult who was a healthcare worker with PCR-confirmed SARS-CoV-2 infection or an uninfected control (not recorded which).

This CDR3 is CSVILVAGGYTF. Written as DNA, the CDR3 is TGCAGCGTTATATTGGTGGCCGGTGGCTACACCTTC. The rearrangement uses TRBV29-1 and TRBJ1-2; no clear D gene. V was cut by 5 bases and J by 7 bases, with 14 bases left in between. This CDR3 comprises 12 residues. Germline V lookup: CDR1 SQVTM, CDR2 ANQGSEA.

V is TRBV29-1 and J is TRBJ2-1, with TRBD2 matching 10 bases. V dropped 7 bases and J dropped 9; count of bases not matched to a gene: 6. CDR1 and CDR2 (germline): SQVTM, ANQGSEA. CDR3 length equals 12 residues. CDR3 in amino acids: CSALSGGREQFF. The CDR3 nucleotides read TGCAGCGCTCTTAGCGGGGGGCGTGAGCAGTTCTTC.

The CDR3 DNA reads TGTGCCAGCAGTCCATCACATCTATGGGGAGAGACCCAGTACTTC. Translated: CASSPSHLWGETQYF. J is TRBJ2-5 and V is TRBV6-1; D not certain. V was pared by 5 bases and J by 4 bases, with 17 bases between. Germline values: CDR1 MNHNS, CDR2 SASEGT. The CDR3 loop spans 15 amino acids.

This clonotype was observed at least ten times. The chain combines TRBV10-3 with TRBJ2-1, with 7 bases fitting TRBD2. This CDR3 region has 13 residues. Germline CDR1 and CDR2: ENHRY and SYGVKD. V trimming: 4 bases; J trimming: 5 bases; junction bases outside the gene matches: 2. CDR3 sequence reads: CAISGGGNNEQFF. The DNA of the CDR3 is TGTGCCATCAGTGGGGGGGGAAACAATGAGCAGTTCTTC.

This sequence joins TRBV7-9 and TRBJ2-1; TRBD2 matches at 7 bases. J gave up 2 bases and V 5 bases, and 6 bases lay outside the gene matches. CDR1 is SEHNR, CDR2 FQNEAQ, per germline (reference sequence). The CDR3 is 15 residues long. The DNA of the CDR3 is TGTGCCAGCAGCCACCAGGGAGGGCCCTACAATGAGCAGTTCTTC. It translates to CASSHQGGPYNEQFF.

This clonotype has a handful of counts. The rearrangement joins TRBV7-9 to TRBJ2-3, with TRBD2 identical over 10 bases. The germline gives CDR1 SEHNR, CDR2 FQNEAQ (reference sequence). V trimming: 5 bases; J trimming: 1 base; junction bases outside the gene matches: 6. The CDR3 has 16 amino acids. CDR3 loop: CASSKLAGSGTDTQYF. The CDR3 DNA sequence: TGTGCCAGCAGCAAACTAGCGGGATCTGGCACAGATACGCAGTATTTT. The whole variable domain, remainder taken from reference TRBV7-9 and TRBJ2-3, is DTGVSQNPRHKITKRGQNVTFRCDPISEHNRLYWYRQTLGQGPEFLTYFQNEAQLEKSRLLSDRFSAERPKGSFSTLEIQRTEQGDSAMYLCASSKLAGSGTDTQYFGPGTRLTVL.

The table lists this clonotype with many counts. The chain recombines TRBV20-1 with TRBJ1-5; weak D call: TRBD1 (5 bases). Trimming left V 1 base short and J 7 bases short, with 11 bases between. The CDR3 is 13 residues long. CDR1 is DFQATT and CDR2 is SNEGSKA in the germline V gene (reference sequence). The CDR3 DNA is TGCAGTGCTAGAGGCAGGGAAACACAGCCCCAGCATTTT. As protein: CSARGRETQPQHF.

This clonotype was found a few times. This chain uses TRBV7-9 with TRBJ2-1, with D unresolved. This CDR3 has 13 amino acids. Trimming cost V 2 bases and J 4 bases, with 6 bases left between them. CDR1 SEHNR and CDR2 FQNEAQ come from the germline V gene (reference sequence). The CDR3 region is CASSLKDYNEQFF. CDR3 DNA sequence: TGTGCCAGCAGCTTAAAAGATTACAATGAGCAGTTCTTC.

This clonotype appeared many times. V usage is TRBV6-2 or TRBV6-3 and J usage is TRBJ1-5, with 7 bases identical to TRBD1. Germline trimming cut 6 bases from V and 4 bases from J; bases unmatched to any gene: 6. CDR1 is MNHEY and CDR2 is SVGEGT in the germline V gene. The CDR3 extends over 14 amino acids. Here the CDR3 reads CASRGQVWNQPQHF. The CDR3 coding sequence is TGTGCCAGCAGAGGACAGGTTTGGAATCAGCCCCAGCATTTT.

The V call is TRBV4-2, the J call TRBJ2-4; 14 positions match TRBD2. Germline V gene data show CDR1 as LGHNA and CDR2 as YNFKEQ. J gave up 3 bases and V 0 bases, and 4 bases lay outside the gene matches. The CDR3 spans 18 residues. In nucleotides, the CDR3 is TGTGCCAGCAGCCAAGATTCCGGGACTAGCGGGGGCAAAAACATTCAGTACTTC. Protein: CASSQDSGTSGGKNIQYF.

This clonotype was seen a few times. The chain joins TRBV29-1 to TRBJ1-1; D may be TRBD1 (6 bases). In germline, CDR1 is SQVTM, CDR2 ANQGSEA. This CDR3 contains 14 residues. Trimming shortened V by 5 bases and J by 0 bases, and 13 bases separated the two germline ends. This CDR3 reads CSVSVGGLNTEAFF. The CDR3 bases are TGCAGCGTTTCAGTTGGGGGGCTGAACACTGAAGCTTTCTTT.

The chain has TRBV6-2 or TRBV6-3 and TRBJ2-7; tentative D call: TRBD2 (6 bases). There are 12 residues in the CDR3. V was shortened by 8 bases and J by 2 bases, with 10 bases between the two germline ends. CDR1 MNHEY and CDR2 SVGEGT come from the germline V gene. For the CDR3, the DNA is TGTGCCAGCTGCGGGGTTACCTACGAGCAGTACTTC. Amino acid sequence: CASCGVTYEQYF.

This clonotype was recorded many times. Here the CDR3 reads CASRSDPTDTQYF. CDR3 in DNA: TGTGCCAGCAGGTCGGACCCCACAGATACGCAGTATTTT. The rearrangement links TRBV2 to TRBJ2-3, with D unresolved. The germline V gene has CDR1 SNHLY and CDR2 FYNNEI. The CDR3 runs to 13 residues. V lost 6 bases, J lost 2 bases, and 9 bases lay in between.

V is TRBV3-1 and J is TRBJ1-1, with 8 bases that match TRBD1. The ends lost 8 bases at V and 7 bases at J; junction bases unmatched: 9. Germline CDR1 reads LGHDT; CDR2 reads YNNKEL (reference sequence). CDR3 size: 13 residues. This CDR3 is CASCTGGLGEAFF. DNA for the CDR3: TGTGCCAGCTGCACAGGGGGATTGGGTGAAGCTTTCTTT.

This clonotype was observed many times. The J gene is TRBJ2-2, the V gene TRBV20-1, with 11 bases lining up with TRBD2. The CDR3 runs to 18 residues. Germline V gene lookup returns CDR1 DFQATT and CDR2 SNEGSKA (reference sequence). Germline trimming cut 3 bases from V and 1 base from J; bases unmatched to any gene: 10. The CDR3 reads CSASVLAGGRQNTGELFF. The CDR3 DNA reads TGCAGTGCTAGTGTCCTAGCGGGGGGCCGACAGAACACCGGGGAGCTGTTTTTT.

V gene TRBV3-1 combines with J gene TRBJ1-2; unclear D gene. This CDR3 is 13 amino acids long. V was pared by 0 bases and J by 8 bases, with 10 bases between. Per germline, CDR1 LGHDT and CDR2 YNNKEL (reference sequence). CDR3 residues: CASSQEGGHGYTF. As DNA, the CDR3 is TGTGCCAGCAGCCAAGAGGGAGGGCACGGCTACACCTTC. Full variable domain (outside the CDR3, taken from reference TRBV3-1 and TRBJ1-2): DTAVSQTPKYLVTQMGNDKSIKCEQNLGHDTMYWYKQDSKKFLKIMFSYNNKELIINETVPNRFSPKSPDKAHLNLHINSLELGDSAVYFCASSQEGGHGYTFGSGTRLTVV.

Many counts were recorded for this clonotype. The rearrangement joins TRBV21-1 to TRBJ2-7; TRBD1, as called in the table, went unchecked against the DNA. TRBV21-1 is shown as a pseudogene. The CDR3 sequence is 15 residues long. This CDR3 reads CASSKLGPGKSEQYF. The CDR3 nucleotides read TGTGCCAGCAGCAAGCTTGGGCCCGGGAAATCCGAGCAGTACTTC.

As for this clonotype: A much larger clone differs by one base, so this may be a read error. This chain joins TRBV7-7 and TRBJ2-3; 10 bases fit TRBD2. The CDR3 sequence is 15 residues long. The germline CDR1 and CDR2 sequences are SSHAT and FNYEAQ (reference sequence). CDR3 in DNA: TGTGCTAGCGGTTTTAGCGGGGGGCCCGCAGATACGCAGTATTTT. This sequence encodes CASGFSGGPADTQYF.

The rearrangement links TRBV7-2 to TRBJ1-1, with D tentatively TRBD1 (6 bases). The germline CDR1 and CDR2 sequences are SGHTA and FQGNSA. The CDR3 length is 16 residues. V was clipped by 2 bases and J by 3 bases, with 16 bases between them. CDR3 DNA: TGTGCCAGCAGCTTACTGCCGTCGGGGGCTGACACTGAAGCTTTCTTT. Encoded protein: CASSLLPSGADTEAFF.

This clonotype occurred many times. This chain uses TRBV9 with TRBJ2-1; 12 positions agree with TRBD2. J was trimmed by 9 bases and V by 4 bases; bases with no gene match: 8. The germline gives CDR1 SGDLS, CDR2 YYNGEE. This CDR3 region has 15 residues. CDR3 in DNA: TGTGCCAGCAGCCCCCGACTAGCGGGAGTCGCTGAGCAGTTCTTC. Protein: CASSPRLAGVAEQFF.

This clonotype was observed many times. The chain is built from TRBV28 and TRBJ1-3; D possibly corresponds to TRBD1 (5 bases). Germline V gene data show CDR1 as MDHEN and CDR2 as SYDVKM. The CDR3 extends over 14 amino acids. V lost 5 bases and J 2 bases, leaving 10 bases between the germline ends. CDR3 residues: CASSPPGAGNTIYF. In DNA form, the CDR3 reads TGTGCCAGCAGTCCCCCGGGGGCTGGAAACACCATATATTTT.

In its sample, this clonotype was seen many times. The chain couples TRBV5-6 to TRBJ1-5; 8 bases align to TRBD1. The CDR3 totals 17 residues. Per the germline V gene, CDR1 is SGHDT and CDR2 is YYEEEE. J was trimmed by 0 bases and V by 1 base; bases with no gene match: 6. The DNA for the CDR3 is TGTGCCAGCAGCTTGTTTGGGACAGGTATTAGCAATCAGCCCCAGCATTTT. It encodes CASSLFGTGISNQPQHF.

V is TRBV29-1 and J is TRBJ2-7, with a tentative D call TRBD2 (6 bases). The germline gives CDR1 SQVTM, CDR2 ANQGSEA. Trimming pared 6 bases from V and 2 bases from J, leaving 17 bases between. There are 14 residues in the CDR3. CDR3 DNA: TGCAGCGTAGACTCGGGAGAAAACACCTACGAGCAGTACTTC. Residues: CSVDSGENTYEQYF.